These 6 T cell receptor beta chains came from one sample sequenced in a study of CD4 and CD8 cells across lung adenocarcinoma regions. TCRdb redid the calling of the PCR reads with MiXCR, one entry per CDR3 protein. The top ten hold 15% to 20% of the sample, which has several thousand distinct CDR3 sequences, less than 70% seen once. Input material: CD8+ T cells from the center of a lung tumor. These receptor sequences come from a female donor with lung adenocarcinoma. The CD4 and CD8 labels of this study may be unreliable.

This clonotype is medium-sized (0.01 to 0.1%). The gene calls are TRBV24-1 and TRBJ2-1; TRBD2 aligns across 7 bases. V was clipped by 7 bases and J by 9 bases; unmatched bases: 8. Germline loops: CDR1 KGHDR, CDR2 SFDVKD. The CDR3 consists of 13 residues. Here the CDR3 reads CATRGTTRAEQFF. In DNA, the CDR3 is TGTGCCACCAGAGGGACTACGCGGGCTGAGCAGTTCTTC.

The rearrangement uses TRBV12-3 or TRBV12-4 and TRBJ2-1, with TRBD1 identical over 8 bases. Losses at the gene ends were 6 bases for V and 13 bases for J; bases not matched to a gene: 17. This CDR3 spans 15 amino acids. The CDR3 reads CASRGGTGGQETQFF. CDR3 coding DNA: TGTGCCAGCAGGGGCGGGACAGGAGGCCAAGAGACCCAGTTCTTC.

The chain employs TRBV28 and TRBJ2-1; 8 bases are shared with TRBD1. The CDR3 has 13 residues. V was pared by 7 bases and J by 5 bases, with 4 bases of the junction left unmatched. Germline V gives CDR1 MDHEN, CDR2 SYDVKM. CDR3 sequence reads: CASKRDRNNEQFF. CDR3 nucleotide sequence: TGTGCCAGCAAAAGGGACAGGAACAATGAGCAGTTCTTC.

This clonotype was detected only a few times. Sequence at one end of the junction differs from germline and may be a read error. This CDR3 reads CASSDPGHARTYTQYF. The CDR3 DNA sequence: TGTGCCAGCAGTGATCCGGGACATGCCCGCACATATACGCAGTATTTT. V usage is TRBV6-1 and J usage is TRBJ2-3; TRBD1 might be the D (6 bases). Germline V gene sequence: CDR1 MNHNS, CDR2 SASEGT. The CDR3 totals 16 residues.

On this clonotype itself: The DNA is left out, because the CDR3 cannot be placed on it with certainty; the CDR3 is given as TCRdb lists it. The chain recombines TRBV7-9 with TRBJ2-3; TRBD2, the D gene given by the table, was not confirmed from the DNA. The CDR3 adds up to 15 amino acids, both ends counted. Germline lookup yields CDR1 SEHNR and CDR2 FQNEAQ (reference sequence). This CDR3 reads CAGSFASGATDTQYF.

As concerns this clonotype: No conserved phenylalanine or tryptophan ends this CDR3, so it is likely a read error. The chain recombines TRBV7-3 with TRBJ2-5; D assignment may be TRBD1 or TRBD2 (5 bases each). V was pared by 4 bases and J by 2 bases, with 14 bases between. Per the germline V gene, CDR1 is SGHTA and CDR2 is FQGTGA. The CDR3 is 15 residues long. The CDR3 bases are TGTGCCAGCAGCTCGAGTGCCGGGGCACAAGAGACCCAGTACTCG. As protein: CASSSSAGAQETQYS.